This is a list of T cell receptor beta chains from one sample in a study of blood T cell repertoires in COVID-19. Measured with immunoSEQ multiplex PCR; TCRdb has only the in-frame clones, and not every one. This sample carries 55,000 to 65,000 clones, approximately 89% of them seen once, and the ten largest clones take around 6.9%. Material for sequencing was peripheral blood. Receptors were obtained from a man aged 60-69 years with active or convalescent COVID-19. Each CDR3 is given with its conserved first and last residue. A D gene is named only where the DNA matches it firmly. Size tells how often a clone was seen (once, few, many) or the class of an expanded clone, and some rows leave it out.

abundance,v_gene,j_gene,d_gene,CDR3nt,CDR3aa
NA,TRBV3-1/TRBV3-2,TRBJ2-6,NA,TGTGCCAGCAGCCCCGGCGGACAGTTAACGTACGCCAACGTCCTGACTTTC,CASSPGGQLTYANVLTF
once,TRBV27,TRBJ2-7,NA,TGTGCCAGCAGACGAACAGGCCCCAACTCCTACGAGCAGTACTTC,CASRRTGPNSYEQYF
once,TRBV28,TRBJ2-3,TRBD2,TGTGCCAGCAGGATCGGGACTAGCGGGGGGTACACAGATACGCAGTATTTT,CASRIGTSGGYTDTQYF
NA,TRBV11-3,TRBJ2-1,TRBD2,TGTGCCAGCAGCTTACGCGGGAGTCCCTACAATGAGCAGTTCTTC,CASSLRGSPYNEQFF
NA,TRBV30,TRBJ2-2,NA,TGTGCCTGGAGTCCCCGGACCGGGGAGCTGTTTTTT,CAWSPRTGELFF
NA,TRBV7-6,TRBJ1-1,NA,TGTGCCAGCAGCTTAGCGGTCGGCAGGGGAACTGAAGCTTTCTTT,CASSLAVGRGTEAFF
few,TRBV27,TRBJ2-7,TRBD1,TGTGCCAGCAGTCTGAAGGGACAGGGTCTTTACGAGCAGTACTTC,CASSLKGQGLYEQYF
NA,TRBV4-1,TRBJ1-1,TRBD1,TGCGCCAGCAGCCCATGGGGACAGGGGAACACTGAAGCTTTCTTT,CASSPWGQGNTEAFF
NA,TRBV11-2,TRBJ2-7,NA,TGTGCCAGCAGCTTAGGGTCAGGGGTAATCTACGAGCAGTACTTC,CASSLGSGVIYEQYF
NA,TRBV4-1,TRBJ2-2,NA,TGCGCCAGCAGCCAGCTAGCGAGAAACACCGGGGAGCTGTTTTTT,CASSQLARNTGELFF
NA,TRBV27,TRBJ1-2,NA,TGTGCCAGCAGTGGGGCCCTCTCAGGCGGCTACACCTTC,CASSGALSGGYTF
NA,TRBV6-1,TRBJ1-5,TRBD1,TGTGCCAGCAGTGATGGCAGGGGGAATCGCAATCAGCCCCAGCATTTT,CASSDGRGNRNQPQHF
NA,TRBV27,TRBJ1-1,TRBD1,TGTGCCAGCAGCAACCCGGGACAGGGAGCGGGTGAAGCTTTCTTT,CASSNPGQGAGEAFF
NA,TRBV5-1,TRBJ2-7,NA,TGCGCCAGCAGCTTGGGAGGGCCTAGCGTTACGGGCGAGCAGTACTTC,CASSLGGPSVTGEQYF
NA,TRBV3-1/TRBV3-2,TRBJ1-2,TRBD1,TGTGCCAGCAGCCAAAAAGTCGGACAGGGCTATGGCTACACCTTC,CASSQKVGQGYGYTF
few,TRBV9,TRBJ1-2,TRBD1,TGTGCCAGCAGCGCGGCCGGGACAGGGTTGGACTATGGCTACACCTTC,CASSAAGTGLDYGYTF
NA,TRBV6-5,TRBJ1-5,TRBD1,TGTGCCAGCACCGACAGGGATATGCAGCCCCAGCATTTT,CASTDRDMQPQHF
NA,TRBV5-8,TRBJ2-2,NA,TGTGCCAGCAGCGGAGGGCGGATCACGAACACCGGGGAGCTGTTTTTT,CASSGGRITNTGELFF
NA,TRBV9,TRBJ1-1,NA,TGTGCCAGCAGCGTAGCCCAGGGGAGGGGGAACACTGAAGCTTTCTTT,CASSVAQGRGNTEAFF
NA,TRBV5-1,TRBJ1-3,NA,TGCGCCAGCAGCTCCTCCCCAGGGGCTGGAAACACCATATATTTT,CASSSSPGAGNTIYF
NA,TRBV6-5,TRBJ2-7,TRBD2,TGTGCCAGCAGTTCCCCGGGACTAGCGGGAGACTACGAGCAGTACTTC,CASSSPGLAGDYEQYF
NA,TRBV10-3,TRBJ2-6,TRBD1,TGTGCCATCAGACAGGGGTCTGGGGCCAACGTCCTGACTTTC,CAIRQGSGANVLTF
NA,TRBV19,TRBJ1-1,TRBD1,TGTGCCAGTAGCCCACCCTCCGGACAGGGACGCACTGAAGCTTTCTTT,CASSPPSGQGRTEAFF
NA,TRBV12-3/TRBV12-4,TRBJ2-1,NA,TGTGCCAGCAGCCTCAATTCGGGAGAGCAGTTCTTC,CASSLNSGEQFF
NA,TRBV7-9,TRBJ1-4,NA,TGTGCCAGCAGGAAACAGGGTGCGGTTACTAATGAAAAACTGTTTTTT,CASRKQGAVTNEKLFF
NA,TRBV2,TRBJ1-1,NA,TGTGCCAGCACAATCGGCGGTATGAACACTGAAGCTTTCTTT,CASTIGGMNTEAFF
NA,TRBV3-1/TRBV3-2,TRBJ2-1,NA,TGTGCCAGCAGCCAAGATCCATCGGGGAGACGATTTAACAATGAGCAGTTCTTC,CASSQDPSGRRFNNEQFF
NA,TRBV19,TRBJ2-2,NA,TGTGCCAGTAGTACCCCCGTAGAGGGCTACACCGGGGAGCTGTTTTTT,CASSTPVEGYTGELFF